The rows below give T cell receptor beta chains drawn from one sample of a study of cytomegalovirus exposure and HLA in healthy donors. This table comes from immunoSEQ multiplex PCR, and its TCRdb copy is limited to in-frame clones, with some not included. The repertoire consists of around 200,000 clones, with more than 60% occurring once and the leading ten covering less than 20%. Sequenced sample: PBMCs. The receptors were gathered from a man aged 35-49 years in good health and CMV-seronegative. Both conserved end residues are part of each CDR3. Each record gives: J gene, V gene, CDR3 protein.

j_gene: TRBJ2-1; v_gene: TRBV4-2; CDR3aa: CASSQEPRGGYNEQFF
j_gene: TRBJ2-3; v_gene: TRBV5-1; CDR3aa: CASSLGPQADTQYF
j_gene: TRBJ1-1; v_gene: TRBV5-1; CDR3aa: CASSLDRKNTEAFF
j_gene: TRBJ1-6; v_gene: TRBV7-9; CDR3aa: CAARSGGNSPLHF
j_gene: TRBJ2-1; v_gene: TRBV27; CDR3aa: CASSFGLAYNEQFF
j_gene: TRBJ2-6; v_gene: TRBV30; CDR3aa: CAWSASIPGGEAWGANVLTF
j_gene: TRBJ2-7; v_gene: TRBV4-1; CDR3aa: CASSQREGLNYEQYF
j_gene: TRBJ2-7; v_gene: TRBV18; CDR3aa: CASSPIGTSAYEQYF
j_gene: TRBJ2-7; v_gene: TRBV19; CDR3aa: CASRGEEAFGLYEQYF
j_gene: TRBJ2-1; v_gene: TRBV11-3; CDR3aa: CASSSRSRQGEEQFF
j_gene: TRBJ2-3; v_gene: TRBV4-3; CDR3aa: CASSQDLAGGPDTQYF
j_gene: TRBJ2-1; v_gene: TRBV5-6; CDR3aa: CASSLGTSLSTEQFF
j_gene: TRBJ1-5; v_gene: TRBV28; CDR3aa: CASTGPGNQPQHF
j_gene: TRBJ1-1; v_gene: TRBV5-4; CDR3aa: CASSSDRVGRTEAFF
j_gene: TRBJ1-1; v_gene: TRBV7-9; CDR3aa: CASSLGAGGTEAFF
j_gene: TRBJ1-2; v_gene: TRBV4-2; CDR3aa: CASSSVAPPSRGYTF
j_gene: TRBJ2-4; v_gene: TRBV5-6; CDR3aa: CASSLLGQGHSIQYF
j_gene: TRBJ2-1; v_gene: TRBV7-8; CDR3aa: CASSLSGRRINNEQFF
j_gene: TRBJ1-3; v_gene: TRBV18; CDR3aa: CASSPIPGGFGNTIYF
j_gene: TRBJ1-2; v_gene: TRBV5-6; CDR3aa: CASSPRVGGYTF
j_gene: TRBJ2-7; v_gene: TRBV4-1; CDR3aa: CASSQEFSVSYEQYF
j_gene: TRBJ1-1; v_gene: TRBV14; CDR3aa: CASSPRTGEMNTEAFF
j_gene: TRBJ2-7; v_gene: TRBV27; CDR3aa: CASSIAGPPSGNYEQYF
j_gene: TRBJ1-1; v_gene: TRBV9; CDR3aa: CASSAGTNTEAFF
j_gene: TRBJ2-1; v_gene: TRBV10-2; CDR3aa: CASSEIPSGSCCEQFF
j_gene: TRBJ1-5; v_gene: TRBV27; CDR3aa: CASSSQQASWQPQHF
j_gene: TRBJ1-1; v_gene: TRBV10-3; CDR3aa: CAISSRVRGTEAFF
j_gene: TRBJ2-7; v_gene: TRBV7-8; CDR3aa: CASSPTSGTGGEQYF
j_gene: TRBJ2-3; v_gene: TRBV27; CDR3aa: CASSPGLDTDTQYF
j_gene: TRBJ1-1; v_gene: TRBV19; CDR3aa: CASSTRGRVTEAFF
j_gene: TRBJ2-3; v_gene: TRBV23-1; CDR3aa: CASSHPGPSGVETDTQYF
j_gene: TRBJ1-2; v_gene: TRBV7-2; CDR3aa: CASSLGRDYYGYTF
j_gene: TRBJ2-1; v_gene: TRBV29-1; CDR3aa: CSVGRTSGRAYNEQFF
j_gene: TRBJ2-3; v_gene: TRBV5-1; CDR3aa: CASSSRRDSTDTQYF
j_gene: TRBJ2-3; v_gene: TRBV5-6; CDR3aa: CASSFQAGDQTDTQYF
j_gene: TRBJ1-5; v_gene: TRBV9; CDR3aa: CASSVEGGQPQHF
j_gene: TRBJ1-1; v_gene: TRBV2; CDR3aa: CAQGRGFLDAFF
j_gene: TRBJ2-7; v_gene: TRBV7-2; CDR3aa: CASSSTSGVRHEQYF
j_gene: TRBJ2-6; v_gene: TRBV4-2; CDR3aa: CASSQGVTESSGANVLTF
j_gene: TRBJ2-1; v_gene: TRBV7-6; CDR3aa: CASSKISYNEQFF
j_gene: TRBJ2-5; v_gene: TRBV7-9; CDR3aa: CSSSSLLGTLNGETQYF
j_gene: TRBJ1-6; v_gene: TRBV5-6; CDR3aa: CASSTGQGGHNSPLHF
j_gene: TRBJ2-1; v_gene: TRBV5-1; CDR3aa: CASSSIAGGPGEQFF
j_gene: TRBJ2-1; v_gene: TRBV29-1; CDR3aa: CSVEGPGQTLGNEQFF
j_gene: TRBJ2-7; v_gene: TRBV30; CDR3aa: CAWSFRYEQYF
j_gene: TRBJ1-2; v_gene: TRBV9; CDR3aa: CASSVGATREYGYTF
j_gene: TRBJ1-1; v_gene: TRBV28; CDR3aa: CASSSLPRGTGITEAFF
j_gene: TRBJ2-1; v_gene: TRBV10-3; CDR3aa: CAISELLRDSNEQFF